This T cell receptor (beta chain) was documented in a study of blood T cell repertoires in COVID-19. The wider study: Samples taken during acute and convalescent COVID-19 were collected in the United States, Italy and Spain. Sources were T cells, B-cell-depleted T cells, or PBMCs; the material itself was cDNA or gDNA.

Authors' processing steps: Researchers report that nucleated cell counts were estimated from reference gene primer amplification. Generated by immunoSEQ multiplex PCR, the TCRdb table keeps only in-frame clones and is missing some. V and J calls plus clone size are reproduced from that table; the DNA served to infer D and trimming. The repertoire holds some 100,000 clones, around four fifths seen once, with 10% to 15% in the top ten. The CDR3 covers 16 residues. Per germline, CDR1 LGHNA and CDR2 YSLEER. Trimming cost V 0 bases and J 1 base, with 12 bases left between them. The material sequenced was peripheral blood. This chain connects TRBV4-3 to TRBJ1-1, with D perhaps TRBD1 (6 bases). The clonotype was recovered from a woman aged 70-85 years with active or convalescent COVID-19. The CDR3 protein is CASSQDGGAGNTEAFF. The CDR3 coding sequence is TGCGCCAGCAGCCAAGACGGGGGGGCGGGGAACACTGAAGCTTTCTTT.